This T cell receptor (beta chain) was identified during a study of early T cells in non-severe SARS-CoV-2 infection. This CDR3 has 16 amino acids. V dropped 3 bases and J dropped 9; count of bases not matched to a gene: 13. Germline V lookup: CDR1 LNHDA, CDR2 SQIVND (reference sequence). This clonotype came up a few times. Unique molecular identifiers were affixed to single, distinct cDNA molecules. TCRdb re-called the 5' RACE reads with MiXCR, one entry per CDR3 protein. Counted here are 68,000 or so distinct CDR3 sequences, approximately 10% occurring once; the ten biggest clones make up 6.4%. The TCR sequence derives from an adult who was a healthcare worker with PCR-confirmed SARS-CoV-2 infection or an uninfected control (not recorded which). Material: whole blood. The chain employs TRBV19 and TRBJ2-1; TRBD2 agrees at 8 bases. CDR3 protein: CASSIHYPTSVGEQFF. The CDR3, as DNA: TGTGCCAGTAGTATCCACTACCCGACTAGCGTGGGTGAGCAGTTCTTC.